This TCR beta chain was captured in a study of cytomegalovirus exposure and HLA in healthy donors. Study observations and caveats: After further analysis at a later stage, 17,000 or so TCR beta sequences were associated with HLA alleles at 0.05 false discovery rate.

As concerns this clone: Antigen specificity is unknown.

It was with 60 Vbeta and 13 Jbeta primers that the PCR ran. The repertoire was sequenced with immunoSEQ multiplex PCR; TCRdb's copy has only in-frame clones and lacks some. The sample holds over 75,000 clones, roughly a tenth seen once. Sample: PBMCs. This TCR was recovered from a man aged 45-65 years in good health and CMV-seropositive.

CDR3 protein: CASSWGQIVETQYF. CDR3 nucleotides: TGTGCCAGCAGCTGGGGACAGATCGTCGAGACCCAGTACTTC. The genes are TRBV5-8 and TRBJ2-5, with TRBD1 matching 7 bases. Germline V gene data show CDR1 as SGHTS and CDR2 as YDEGEE. J lost 5 bases, V lost 3 bases, and 7 bases had no gene match. This CDR3 has 14 amino acids.